Sequencing of this T cell receptor (beta chain) was carried out in a study of early T cells in non-severe SARS-CoV-2 infection. TCRdb recomputed calls from the 5' RACE reads with MiXCR, one row per CDR3 protein. The data show tens of thousands of distinct CDR3 sequences, with 12% seen just once and 4% to 5% held by the top ten. The table lists this clonotype with a few counts. The sequence was collected from an adult who was a healthcare worker with PCR-confirmed SARS-CoV-2 infection or an uninfected control (not recorded which). Sequenced sample: whole blood.

CDR3 loop: CASSRIGDNYGYTF. Written as DNA, the CDR3 is TGTGCCAGCAGTCGTATCGGGGATAACTATGGCTACACCTTC. The chain joins TRBV25-1 to TRBJ1-2; no clear D. CDR1 and CDR2 from the germline V gene are MGHDK and SYGVNS. Trimming removed 5 bases from V and 1 base from J, with 11 bases in between. This CDR3 has 14 amino acids.